The T cell receptor beta chain under discussion was sequenced for a study of blood T cell repertoires in COVID-19. Enrolment of Seattle patients took place during active infection, and they were followed longitudinally. Germline CDR1 LGHNT, CDR2 FRNRAP. Trimming removed 2 bases at V and 5 bases at J, with 9 bases between. The CDR3 is 13 residues long. This table comes from immunoSEQ multiplex PCR, and its TCRdb copy is limited to in-frame clones, with some not included. The sample includes under 350,000 clones, approximately 89% seen only once; the top ten take approximately 1.8%. This clonotype originated in a woman aged 25-40 years with COVID-19, enrolled during active disease. Sequenced material: peripheral blood. This chain joins TRBV12-5 and TRBJ2-5; TRBD1 is a possible D gene (6 bases). CDR3 nucleotide sequence: TGTGCTAGTGGTTTGACAGGGTTGGAGACCCAGTACTTC. Its translation is CASGLTGLETQYF.